Following are 24 T cell receptor beta chains from one sample sequenced in a study of cytomegalovirus exposure and HLA in healthy donors. The PCR employed 60 Vbeta primers together with 13 Jbeta primers. The repertoire was sequenced with immunoSEQ multiplex PCR; TCRdb's copy has only in-frame clones and lacks some. The sample has about 140,000 clones, around 85% seen once. Material: PBMCs. The receptors derive from a female donor in good health and CMV-seronegative.

CDR3 in amino acids: CASSLGGGRGEQYF. The CDR3 nucleotides read TGTGCCAGCAGCCTAGGAGGTGGCCGAGGCGAGCAGTACTTC. The chain couples TRBV5-6 to TRBJ2-7; the D gene is possibly TRBD2 (5 bases). The ends were cut back, 4 bases at V and 6 bases at J, with 17 bases in the middle. CDR1 is SGHDT and CDR2 is YYEEEE in the germline V gene. CDR3 length: 14 residues.

This clone has more than one count but fewer than ten. CDR3 amino acids: CASSPLGGAEETQYF. The CDR3 coding sequence is TGTGCCAGCAGCCCCCTGGGGGGGGCAGAAGAGACCCAGTACTTC. The rearrangement uses TRBV27 and TRBJ2-5; tentatively, D is TRBD2 (7 bases). Trimming took 6 bases from V and 3 from J, leaving 17 bases between them. CDR1 and CDR2 from the germline V gene are MNHEY and SMNVEV (reference sequence). The length of the CDR3 is 15 residues.

The J gene is TRBJ1-1, the V gene TRBV6-5; weak D call: TRBD1 (6 bases). The germline V and J ends were trimmed by 0 bases and 2 bases, with 10 bases remaining between them. The germline V gene encodes CDR1 MNHEY and CDR2 SVGAGI. This CDR3 has 15 amino acids. CDR3 coding DNA: TGTGCCAGCAGTTACTCTGCGGGGGGCAACACTGAAGCTTTCTTT. This encodes CASSYSAGGNTEAFF.

This sequence joins TRBV2 and TRBJ2-7; 10 bases map to TRBD2. The junction had 21 bases not matched to a gene; V was cut back by 8 bases and J by 5 bases. Germline CDR1 and CDR2: SNHLY and FYNNEI. This CDR3 is built from 18 residues. This CDR3 is CASGGKALGLAGVDEQYF. The DNA of the CDR3 is TGTGCCAGCGGTGGGAAGGCCCTCGGGCTAGCGGGAGTCGACGAGCAGTACTTC. Together with reference TRBV2 and TRBJ2-7, the CDR3 gives the full variable domain: EPEVTQTPSHQVTQMGQEVILRCVPISNHLYFYWYRQILGQKVEFLVSFYNNEISEKSEIFDDQFSVERPDGSNFTLKIRSTKLEDSAMYFCASGGKALGLAGVDEQYFGPGTRLTVT.

The chain is built from TRBV27 and TRBJ1-5; 9 nucleotides agree with TRBD1. Germline CDR1 is MNHEY and CDR2 is SMNVEV (reference sequence). The CDR3 is 18 residues long. After removal of 6 bases from V and 4 bases from J, the junction contained 16 bases not matched to a gene. CDR3 nucleotide sequence: TGTGCCAGCAGGCGAAATACAGGGGGCAAGGGGTGGAATCAGCCCCAGCATTTT. It is translated as CASRRNTGGKGWNQPQHF.

The chain employs TRBV5-5 and TRBJ1-6, with 8 bases identical to TRBD1. This CDR3 is 16 amino acids long. CDR1 is SGHKS, CDR2 YYEKEE, per germline (reference sequence). After removal of 5 bases from V and 1 base from J, the junction contained 5 bases not matched to a gene. The CDR3 is CASSLRGQSYNSPLHF. The CDR3 DNA reads as TGTGCCAGCAGTCTCAGGGGGCAGTCCTATAATTCACCCCTCCACTTT.

The chain has TRBV28 and TRBJ2-5, with D hard to call. Per the germline V gene, CDR1 is MDHEN and CDR2 is SYDVKM. The CDR3 loop spans 14 amino acids. Between the trimmed V and J ends, which lost 3 bases and 1 base, there was a span of 9 bases. The DNA of the CDR3 is TGTGCCAGCAGTTTCTCAGGTAGCCAAGAGACCCAGTACTTC. Its protein product is CASSFSGSQETQYF.

This clone was counted once. The sample holds other DNA sequences that translate to the same CDR3. The chain employs TRBV4-1 and TRBJ2-3, with unresolved D. The CDR3 spans 12 residues. V was trimmed by 1 base and J by 3 bases, leaving 2 bases between them. Germline CDR1 MGHRA, CDR2 YSYEKL. The CDR3 loop is CASSQATDTQYF. In nucleotides, the CDR3 is TGCGCCAGCAGCCAAGCGACAGATACGCAGTATTTT.

Regarding this clone: This sample also contains other DNA sequences that code for the same CDR3. This chain uses TRBV27 with TRBJ1-5; possibly TRBD1 for D (6 bases). Trimming left V 5 bases short and J 4 bases short, with 9 bases between. CDR3 size: 13 residues. Germline V gene data show CDR1 as MNHEY and CDR2 as SMNVEV (reference sequence). The CDR3 sequence: CASSLQGNQPQHF. The CDR3 region has the DNA TGTGCCAGCAGTCTACAGGGAAATCAGCCCCAGCATTTT.

This clone has just one count. The chain joins TRBV19 to TRBJ2-7; 8 nucleotides agree with TRBD1. Germline loops: CDR1 LNHDA, CDR2 SQIVND (reference sequence). J gave up 6 bases and V 4 bases, and 8 bases lay outside the gene matches. The CDR3 is 14 amino acids. This CDR3 reads CASSTAGTGAEQYF. The CDR3 region has the DNA TGTGCCAGTAGTACGGCCGGGACAGGAGCCGAGCAGTACTTC.

This sequence joins TRBV2 and TRBJ2-7; D may be TRBD1 (6 bases). Looked up from germline, CDR1 is SNHLY and CDR2 is FYNNEI. V lost 1 base and J 2 bases, leaving 9 bases between the germline ends. The CDR3 is made up of 14 amino acids. The CDR3 DNA reads as TGTGCCAGCAGTGAAGTCAGGGGTCCCTACGAGCAGTACTTC. Its protein product is CASSEVRGPYEQYF.

V gene TRBV4-2 combines with J gene TRBJ1-5; 9 nucleotides match TRBD1. V shed 4 bases and J 1 base; nucleotides not matched to a gene: 5. CDR3 length: 16 residues. From germline, CDR1 is LGHNA and CDR2 YNFKEQ. The CDR3 loop reads CASSPLQGASNQPQHF. The CDR3 region has the DNA TGTGCCAGCAGCCCCTTACAGGGGGCCAGCAATCAGCCCCAGCATTTT.

The V and J genes are TRBV15 and TRBJ1-5; no reliable D call. CDR1 is LNHNV and CDR2 is YYDKDF in the germline V gene (reference sequence). Trimming removed 5 bases from V and 2 bases from J, with 16 bases in between. There are 16 residues in the CDR3. The CDR3 nucleotides read TGTGCCACCAGCCCACTTCCGGGTACGGGCAATCAGCCCCAGCATTTT. It codes for CATSPLPGTGNQPQHF.

V is TRBV5-6 and J is TRBJ2-7; a possible D gene is TRBD2 (5 bases). The CDR3 has 16 amino acids. The V end was cut by 4 bases, the J end by 3 bases, with 20 bases between. Germline V lookup: CDR1 SGHDT, CDR2 YYEEEE. This CDR3 is CASSTRGISWLYEQYF. The CDR3 nucleotides read TGTGCCAGCAGCACCCGGGGTATCTCATGGCTCTACGAGCAGTACTTC.

V gene TRBV28 combines with J gene TRBJ2-1; D is unclear. The V gene lost 5 bases and the J gene lost 8 bases, with 7 bases spanning the gap. The CDR3 runs 11 residues. Germline-derived CDR1 and CDR2 are MDHEN and SYDVKM. CDR3 sequence (DNA): TGTGCCAGCAGTGCTAAAGATGAGCAGTTCTTC. Translation gives CASSAKDEQFF.

The rearrangement uses TRBV30 and TRBJ2-4, with 10 bases that match TRBD2. Germline CDR1 is GTSNPN and CDR2 is SVGIG (reference sequence). The V gene end was trimmed by 0 bases and the J gene end by 2 bases; junction bases not matched to a gene: 4. The CDR3 length is 16 residues. DNA of the CDR3: TGTGCCTGGAGTGTTATAGCGGGAGGCCCCAAAAACATTCAGTACTTC. It specifies CAWSVIAGGPKNIQYF.

The chain recombines TRBV5-4 with TRBJ2-5, with D perhaps TRBD2 (6 bases). The CDR3 runs 13 residues. The V end was cut by 7 bases, the J end by 4 bases, with 14 bases between. CDR1 is SGHNT and CDR2 is YYREEE in the germline V gene (reference sequence). The chain's CDR3 is CASRDGGRETQYF. CDR3 DNA sequence: TGTGCCAGCCGGGACGGAGGGAGAGAGACCCAGTACTTC.

The CDR3 nucleotides are TGTGCCAGCAGCTTACAGGGGGCAGCGGGAAACACCATATATTTT. Its protein product is CASSLQGAAGNTIYF. The gene calls are TRBV5-6 and TRBJ1-3; 9 nucleotides align to TRBD1. Germline CDR1 reads SGHDT; CDR2 reads YYEEEE. Trimming removed 2 bases from V and 4 bases from J; junction bases left unmatched: 4. The CDR3 is made up of 15 amino acids.

The chain combines TRBV27 with TRBJ2-5, with 8 bases lining up with TRBD2. Germline values: CDR1 MNHEY, CDR2 SMNVEV (reference sequence). The J segment lost 5 bases and the V segment lost 7 bases, leaving 18 bases of the junction unmatched. The CDR3 spans 17 residues. Written as DNA, the CDR3 is TGTGCCAGCACTCCCCCGGCCGGGCTAGCGGGTAGGGAGACCCAGTACTTC. It yields the protein CASTPPAGLAGRETQYF.

The V and J genes are TRBV5-8 and TRBJ1-1, with a tentative D call TRBD1 (6 bases). V was clipped by 0 bases and J by 3 bases, with 9 bases between them. The length of the CDR3 is 14 residues. The germline gives CDR1 SGHTS, CDR2 YDEGEE. The CDR3 bases are TGTGCCAGCAGCTTGGAGACAGGTTACACTGAAGCTTTCTTT. As protein: CASSLETGYTEAFF.

V gene TRBV28 combines with J gene TRBJ1-1; 7 nucleotides match TRBD1. The CDR3 covers 14 residues. Per germline, CDR1 MDHEN and CDR2 SYDVKM. Trimming at V came to 5 bases and at J to 5 bases, leaving 8 bases not matched to a gene. This CDR3 reads CASSGGGVGTEAFF. CDR3 nucleotides: TGTGCCAGCAGTGGAGGGGGCGTGGGAACTGAAGCTTTCTTT. The full variable domain, with the rest looked up from reference TRBV28 and TRBJ1-1, is DVKVTQSSRYLVKRTGEKVFLECVQDMDHENMFWYRQDPGLGLRLIYFSYDVKMKEKGDIPEGYSVSREKKERFSLILESASTNQTSMYLCASSGGGVGTEAFFGQGTRLTVV.

The chain employs TRBV28 and TRBJ2-3, with TRBD2 matching 8 bases. Trimming cost V 7 bases and J 6 bases; bases outside gene matches: 12. The CDR3 totals 15 residues. Germline V gene lookup returns CDR1 MDHEN and CDR2 SYDVKM. This CDR3 reads CASTMSPGGVDTQYF. The CDR3 nucleotides are TGTGCCAGCACCATGAGTCCGGGAGGGGTGGATACGCAGTATTTT.

This chain joins TRBV27 and TRBJ2-7, with 7 bases matching TRBD1. Germline V gene lookup returns CDR1 MNHEY and CDR2 SMNVEV (reference sequence). This CDR3 contains 17 residues. Trimming cost V 0 bases and J 3 bases; bases outside gene matches: 11. This CDR3 is CASSLSGQVPSFYEQYF. CDR3 DNA: TGTGCCAGCAGTTTATCAGGACAGGTCCCCTCCTTCTACGAGCAGTACTTC.

The chain couples TRBV28 to TRBJ1-3; D might be TRBD1 (5 bases). CDR3 length: 15 amino acids. V lost 6 bases to trimming and J lost 0 bases, with 12 bases between them. Germline loops: CDR1 MDHEN, CDR2 SYDVKM. Written as DNA, the CDR3 is TGTGCCAGCAGCCTGGACACCTACTCTGGAAACACCATATATTTT. This encodes CASSLDTYSGNTIYF.